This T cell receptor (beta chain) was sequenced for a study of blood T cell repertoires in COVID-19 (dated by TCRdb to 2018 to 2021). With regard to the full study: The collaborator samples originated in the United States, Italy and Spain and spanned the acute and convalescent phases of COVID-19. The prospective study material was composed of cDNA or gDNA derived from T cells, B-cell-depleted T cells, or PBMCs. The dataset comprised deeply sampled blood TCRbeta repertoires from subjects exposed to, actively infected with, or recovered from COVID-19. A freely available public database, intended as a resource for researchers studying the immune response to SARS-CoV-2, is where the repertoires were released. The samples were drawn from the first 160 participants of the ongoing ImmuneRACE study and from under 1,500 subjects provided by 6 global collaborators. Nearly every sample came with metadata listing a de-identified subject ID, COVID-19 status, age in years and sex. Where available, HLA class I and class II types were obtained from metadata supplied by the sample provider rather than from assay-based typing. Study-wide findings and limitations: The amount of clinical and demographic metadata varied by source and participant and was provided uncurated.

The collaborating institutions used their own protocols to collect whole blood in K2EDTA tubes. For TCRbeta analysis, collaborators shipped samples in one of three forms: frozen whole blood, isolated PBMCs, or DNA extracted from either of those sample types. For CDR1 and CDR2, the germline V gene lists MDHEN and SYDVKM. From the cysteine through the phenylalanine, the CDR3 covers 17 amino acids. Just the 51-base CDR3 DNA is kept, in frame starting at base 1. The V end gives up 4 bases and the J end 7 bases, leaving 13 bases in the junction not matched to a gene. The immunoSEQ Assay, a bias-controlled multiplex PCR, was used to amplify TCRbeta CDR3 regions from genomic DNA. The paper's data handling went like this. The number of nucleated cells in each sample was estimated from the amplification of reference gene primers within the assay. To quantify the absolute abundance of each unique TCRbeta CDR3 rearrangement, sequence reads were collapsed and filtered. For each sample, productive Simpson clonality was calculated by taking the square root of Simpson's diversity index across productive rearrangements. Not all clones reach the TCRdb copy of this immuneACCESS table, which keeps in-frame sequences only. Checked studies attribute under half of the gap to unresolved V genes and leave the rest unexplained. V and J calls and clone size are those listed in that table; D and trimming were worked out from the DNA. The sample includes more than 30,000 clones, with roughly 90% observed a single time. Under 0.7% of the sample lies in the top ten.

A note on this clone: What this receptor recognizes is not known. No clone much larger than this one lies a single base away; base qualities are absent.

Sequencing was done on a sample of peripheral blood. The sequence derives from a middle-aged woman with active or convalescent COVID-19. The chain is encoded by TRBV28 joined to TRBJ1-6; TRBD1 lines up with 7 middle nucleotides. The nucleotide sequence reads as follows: TGTGCCAGCAGTTCACTATCCCTAAGGGGGCTGAATTCACCCCTCCACTTT. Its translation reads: CASSSLSLRGLNSPLHF.